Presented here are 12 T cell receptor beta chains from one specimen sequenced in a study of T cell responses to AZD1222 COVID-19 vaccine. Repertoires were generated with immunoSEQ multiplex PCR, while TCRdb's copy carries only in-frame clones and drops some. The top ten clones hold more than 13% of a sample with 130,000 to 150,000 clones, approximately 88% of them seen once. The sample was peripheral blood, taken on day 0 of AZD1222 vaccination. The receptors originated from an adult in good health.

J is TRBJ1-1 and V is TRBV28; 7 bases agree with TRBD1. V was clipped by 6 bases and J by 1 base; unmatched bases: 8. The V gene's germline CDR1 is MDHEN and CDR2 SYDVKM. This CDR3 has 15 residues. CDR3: CASRLQGRGNTEAFF. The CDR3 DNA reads TGTGCCAGCAGGCTACAGGGGAGAGGGAACACTGAAGCTTTCTTT.

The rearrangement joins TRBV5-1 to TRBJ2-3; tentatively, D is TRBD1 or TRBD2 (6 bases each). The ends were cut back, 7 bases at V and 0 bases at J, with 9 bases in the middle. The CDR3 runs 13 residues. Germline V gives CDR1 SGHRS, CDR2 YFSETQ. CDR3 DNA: TGCGCCAGCGGGGGGCCTAGCACAGATACGCAGTATTTT. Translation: CASGGPSTDTQYF.

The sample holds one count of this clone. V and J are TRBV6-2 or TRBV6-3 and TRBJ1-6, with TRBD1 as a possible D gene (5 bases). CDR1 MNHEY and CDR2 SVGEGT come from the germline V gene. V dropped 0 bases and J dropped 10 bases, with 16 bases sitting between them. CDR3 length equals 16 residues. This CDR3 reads CASSYSNRRQQSPLHF. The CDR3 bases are TGTGCCAGCAGTTACTCGAACAGGAGGCAGCAATCACCCCTCCACTTT.

The CDR3 region is CASSEGPPEFF. The DNA for the CDR3 is TGTGCCAGCAGTGAGGGCCCCCCTGAGTTCTTC. This chain links TRBV2 with TRBJ2-1; D is undetermined. V was shortened by 3 bases and J by 14 bases, with 11 bases between the two germline ends. Per germline, CDR1 SNHLY and CDR2 FYNNEI. CDR3 length: 11 residues.

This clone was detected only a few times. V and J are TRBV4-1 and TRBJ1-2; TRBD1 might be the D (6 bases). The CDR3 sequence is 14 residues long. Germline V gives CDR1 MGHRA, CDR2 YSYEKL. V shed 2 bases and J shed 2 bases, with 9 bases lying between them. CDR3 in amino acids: CASSQPGQNYGYTF. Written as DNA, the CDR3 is TGCGCCAGCAGCCAACCAGGACAGAACTATGGCTACACCTTC.

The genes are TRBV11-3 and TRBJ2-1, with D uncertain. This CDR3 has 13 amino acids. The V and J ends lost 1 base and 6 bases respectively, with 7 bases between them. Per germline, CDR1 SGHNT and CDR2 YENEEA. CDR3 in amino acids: CASSLGQLNEQFF. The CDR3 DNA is TGTGCCAGCAGCTTAGGGCAGCTCAATGAGCAGTTCTTC. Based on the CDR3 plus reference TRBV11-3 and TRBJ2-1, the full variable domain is EAGVVQSPRYKIIEKKQPVAFWCNPISGHNTLYWYLQNLGQGPELLIRYENEEAVDDSQLPKDRFSAERLKGVDSTLKIQPAELGDSAVYLCASSLGQLNEQFFGPGTRLTVL.

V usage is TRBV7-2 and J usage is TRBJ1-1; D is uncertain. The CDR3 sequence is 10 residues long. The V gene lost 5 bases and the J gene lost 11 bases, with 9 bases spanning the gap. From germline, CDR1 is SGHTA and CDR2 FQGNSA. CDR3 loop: CASSAGGAFF. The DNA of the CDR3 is TGTGCCAGCAGCGCGGGAGGTGCTTTCTTT.

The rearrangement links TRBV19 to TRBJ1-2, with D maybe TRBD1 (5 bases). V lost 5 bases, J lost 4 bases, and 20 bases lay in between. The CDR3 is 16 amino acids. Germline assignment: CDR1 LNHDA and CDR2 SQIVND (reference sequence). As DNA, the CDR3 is TGTGCCAGTAGTCCAAACGGGGCAGGGAGTATCTATGGCTACACCTTC. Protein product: CASSPNGAGSIYGYTF.

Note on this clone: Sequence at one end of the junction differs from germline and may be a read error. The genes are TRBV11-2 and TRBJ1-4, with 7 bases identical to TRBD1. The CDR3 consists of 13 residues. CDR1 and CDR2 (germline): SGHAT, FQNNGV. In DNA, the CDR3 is TGTGCCAGCAGCCGGAGGGGGCAGGGCCCGCCGGATTTT. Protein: CASSRRGQGPPDF. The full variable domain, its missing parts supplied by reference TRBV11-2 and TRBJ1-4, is EAGVAQSPRYKIIEKRQSVAFWCNPISGHATLYWYQQILGQGPKLLIQFQNNGVVDDSQLPKDRFSAERLKGVDSTLKIQPAKLEDSAVYLCASSRRGQGPPDFGSGTQLSVL.

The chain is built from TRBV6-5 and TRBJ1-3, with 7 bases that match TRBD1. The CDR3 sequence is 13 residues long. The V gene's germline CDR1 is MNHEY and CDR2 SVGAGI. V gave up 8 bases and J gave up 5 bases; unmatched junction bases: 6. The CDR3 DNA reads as TGTGCCAGCGCATACAGGGGACGAAACACCATATATTTT. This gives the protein CASAYRGRNTIYF.

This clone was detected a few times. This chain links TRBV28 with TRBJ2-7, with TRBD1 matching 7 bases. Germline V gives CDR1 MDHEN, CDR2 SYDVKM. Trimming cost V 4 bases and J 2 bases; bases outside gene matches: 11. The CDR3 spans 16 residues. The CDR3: CASSSPRTGLTYEQYF. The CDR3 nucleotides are TGTGCCAGCAGTTCTCCCAGGACAGGATTGACCTACGAGCAGTACTTC.

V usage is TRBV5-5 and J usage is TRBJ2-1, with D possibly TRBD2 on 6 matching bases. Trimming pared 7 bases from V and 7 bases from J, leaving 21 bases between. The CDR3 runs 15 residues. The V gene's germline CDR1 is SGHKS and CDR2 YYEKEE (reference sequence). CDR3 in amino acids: CASAHGAGRSNEQFF. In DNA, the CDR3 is TGTGCCAGCGCCCACGGGGCAGGGAGGTCGAATGAGCAGTTCTTC.